Shown below are 10 T cell receptor beta chains from a single sample sequenced in a study of CXCR3-negative and CXCR3-positive naive CD8 T cells. The study's findings and limits: Higher TRB CDR3 hydrophobicity marked CXCR3-positive naive cells relative to CXCR3-negative naive cells.

What these receptors recognize is not known. With UMI labels, 5' RACE was used to prepare the TRB cDNA libraries. TCRdb reprocessed the 5' RACE reads and keeps a single row for each CDR3 protein, giving no DNA. There are more than 5,500 distinct CDR3 sequences in the sample, with approximately 2% held by the top ten. The sample comprised naive CXCR3+ CD8+ T cells from blood. Regarding subset: CD45RO-CCR7+CD27+CD95- naive CD8+ T cells expressing CXCR3 (TNR3+). The receptors derive from a human donor in good health. Some clones in this sample may be carry-over from other donors' samples.

V gene TRBV21-1 combines with J gene TRBJ2-7. TRBV21-1 is a known pseudogene. The CDR3 consists of 16 residues. CDR3 in amino acids: CASSKGFHRASYKQYF.

Considering frequency, this clonotype is medium-sized (0.01 to 0.1%). The gene calls are TRBV7-2 and TRBJ2-7; TCRdb outputs TRBD1, but without DNA this stays unchecked. In germline, CDR1 is SGHTA, CDR2 FQGNSA. This CDR3 contains 13 residues. The CDR3 protein is CASSRQGSYEQYF.

This chain connects TRBV20-1 to TRBJ2-7. CDR3 size: 12 residues. Germline V CDR1 and CDR2: DFQATT, SNEGSKA (reference sequence). CDR3 loop: CSARDQGYEQYF.

The chain links TRBV29-1 to TRBJ1-2; TCRdb proposes TRBD1, but this gene call is untestable without DNA. CDR3 length equals 12 residues. Looked up from germline, CDR1 is SQVTM and CDR2 is ANQGSEA. The CDR3 sequence is CSALPGQSSYTF.

This sequence joins TRBV9 and TRBJ1-5. The CDR3 runs to 13 residues. Germline CDR1 reads SGDLS; CDR2 reads YYNGEE. CDR3: CASSVTPHQPQHF.

The J gene is TRBJ1-2, the V gene TRBV29-1; TCRdb returns TRBD1, unconfirmable since there is no DNA. The V gene's germline CDR1 is SQVTM and CDR2 ANQGSEA. CDR3 length: 14 residues. The CDR3 here is CSAEPRGFDYGYTF.

The J gene is TRBJ2-7, the V gene TRBV20-1; TCRdb selects TRBD1, and the lack of DNA leaves this call unchecked. In germline, CDR1 is DFQATT, CDR2 SNEGSKA (reference sequence). The CDR3 contains 12 residues. CDR3 in amino acids: CSARTASYEQYF.

Measured by frequency, this clonotype is medium-sized. V usage is TRBV5-1 and J usage is TRBJ1-1. CDR3 length: 13 residues. CDR1 and CDR2 from the germline V gene are SGHRS and YFSETQ. Here the CDR3 reads CASSLVPGPEAFF.

This clonotype is labeled medium-sized (0.01 to 0.1%) based on frequency. The chain has TRBV29-1 and TRBJ2-5. The CDR3 covers 11 residues. Germline values: CDR1 SQVTM, CDR2 ANQGSEA. CDR3 residues: CSVAEQETQYF.

J is TRBJ2-7 and V is TRBV5-1. The germline gives CDR1 SGHRS, CDR2 YFSETQ. This CDR3 has 14 residues. Here the CDR3 reads CASSWDSGAYEQYF.